This entry concerns a single TCR beta chain. Its specificity is not known. The data originate from a study of post-analysis software for immune sequencing data. Overall study findings and caveats: The study found TRBV5-6, TRBV5-1 and TRBV20-1 among about five TRBV segments more frequent in patients than controls.

This CDR3 region has 16 residues. Germline lookup yields CDR1 MNHNS and CDR2 SASEGT. Sequencing libraries made from TCR beta cDNA carried unique molecular identifiers. A single record per CDR3 protein comes from TCRdb applying MiXCR to the PCR reads. Seen here are about 460,000 distinct CDR3 sequences, approximately 45% observed once, and the top ten hold about 12%. Sequences were obtained from blood. The clonotype comes from a girl aged 10-17 years with multiple sclerosis. This rearrangement joins TRBV6-1 to TRBJ2-7, with 7 bases that match TRBD1. Judging by the DNA end, TRBJ2-5 fits better; the J call may be wrong. CDR3 sequence (DNA): TGTGCCAGCAGTGCCGGAAAGACAGGGTCTGGGGAGACCCAGTACTTC. Translating it yields CASSAGKTGSGETQYF.